The 29 T cell receptor beta chains below come from one sample, sequenced in a study of blood T cells in healthy people across ages (dated by TCRdb to about 2015). The method behind the library was 5' RACE. Sequencing used an Illumina HiSeq 2500. The second PCR ran for about 6 to 11 cycles and used a J-beta primer mix along with a sample-barcoded 5' primer. TCRdb trimmed public reads at Q25 via fastp, called clones via MiXCR and kept in-frame beta chains. Entries are consolidated by CDR3 protein sequence, retaining the most common genes and DNA. For this sample there are hundreds of thousands of distinct CDR3 sequences; approximately 40% appear just once. The ten largest clonotypes hold about 32% of the sample. What was sequenced was blood. The receptors originated from an elderly man in good health.

The sample holds a few counts of this clonotype. The chain is built from TRBV10-2 and TRBJ2-2; a possible D gene is TRBD2 (5 bases). The CDR3 totals 13 residues. V gave up 11 bases and J gave up 6 bases, with 16 bases separating them. CDR1 is WSHSY, CDR2 SAAADI, per germline. The CDR3 loop is CALSRESAGELFF. The CDR3 nucleotides are TGCGCCCTCAGCCGGGAATCGGCCGGGGAGCTGTTTTTT.

This chain connects TRBV6-2 or TRBV6-3 to TRBJ2-1; 7 bases align to TRBD2. Trimming at V came to 4 bases and at J to 15 bases, leaving 9 bases not matched to a gene. The CDR3 length is 12 residues. Germline values: CDR1 MNHEY, CDR2 SVGEGT. CDR3 loop: CASSFARRGSFF. Written as DNA, the CDR3 is TGTGCCAGCAGTTTTGCTAGGCGGGGGTCGTTCTTC.

V gene TRBV12-3 or TRBV12-4 combines with J gene TRBJ2-5; D uncertain. This CDR3 region has 16 residues. Deletions cut 6 bases from V and 0 bases from J, with 17 bases between. The CDR3 is CASSWKGVQYQETQYF. The CDR3 coding sequence is TGTGCCAGCAGCTGGAAGGGCGTTCAGTACCAAGAGACCCAGTACTTC.

Note on this clonotype: Germline is not matched at one junction end, which may reflect a read error. The V gene is TRBV7-9, the J gene TRBJ1-2, with D hard to call. CDR1 is SEHNR and CDR2 is FQNEAQ in the germline V gene (reference sequence). The CDR3 runs 12 residues. CDR3: CASILESYGYTF. CDR3 bases: TGTGCCAGCATCTTAGAGTCCTATGGCTACACCTTC.

This sequence joins TRBV18 and TRBJ2-1; TRBD2 aligns across 9 bases. This CDR3 contains 16 residues. Trimming cost V 0 bases and J 6 bases; bases outside gene matches: 6. Germline lookup yields CDR1 KGHSH and CDR2 LQKENI. DNA of the CDR3: TGTGCCAGCTCACCACCCGGGACTAGCAGCTTCAATGAGCAGTTCTTC. Residues: CASSPPGTSSFNEQFF.

J is TRBJ1-1 and V is TRBV7-3, with 8 bases aligning to TRBD1. J lost 8 bases, V lost 4 bases, and 6 bases had no gene match. The CDR3 has 13 residues. Germline V gene sequence: CDR1 SGHTA, CDR2 FQGTGA. The CDR3 region is CASSSGQGWEAFF. The CDR3 nucleotides are TGTGCCAGCAGCTCTGGACAGGGTTGGGAAGCTTTCTTT. Filled out from reference TRBV7-3 and TRBJ1-1, the complete variable domain reads GAGVSQTPSNKVTEKGKYVELRCDPISGHTALYWYRQSLGQGPEFLIYFQGTGAADDSGLPNDRFFAVRPEGSVSTLKIQRTERGDSAVYLCASSSGQGWEAFFGQGTRLTVV.

To note about this clonotype: A junction end diverges from the germline sequence, so it may reflect a read error. The chain joins TRBV6-2 or TRBV6-3 to TRBJ2-1, with D unresolved. The CDR3 consists of 12 residues. Germline assignment: CDR1 MNHEY and CDR2 SVGEGT. The CDR3, as DNA: TGTACCAGCAGTTACGGCGGTAATGAGCAGTTCTTC. Translating it yields CTSSYGGNEQFF.

In the case of this clonotype: This could be a read error, since a much larger clone is one nucleotide away. The CDR3 reads CSAGRTGRGANEKLFF. The CDR3 bases are TGCAGCGCTGGGCGGACAGGGAGAGGAGCTAATGAAAAACTGTTTTTT. The chain uses TRBV29-1 and TRBJ1-4, with 8 bases aligning to TRBD1. Unmatched junction bases numbered 13, after V lost 7 bases and J lost 3 bases. CDR3 length: 16 amino acids. Germline lookup yields CDR1 SQVTM and CDR2 ANQGSEA.

This sequence joins TRBV20-1 and TRBJ1-2; 7 bases align to TRBD1. With V trimmed by 5 bases and J by 2 bases, 11 bases remained unmatched. The CDR3 has 15 amino acids. The germline CDR1 and CDR2 sequences are DFQATT and SNEGSKA (reference sequence). The CDR3 protein is CSASAPGQLNYGYTF. CDR3 sequence (DNA): TGCAGTGCTTCCGCTCCGGGACAGTTAAACTATGGCTACACCTTC.

The J gene is TRBJ2-5, the V gene TRBV7-4; 9 positions agree with TRBD2. V was clipped by 0 bases and J by 11 bases; unmatched bases: 13. The germline V gene encodes CDR1 SGHVT and CDR2 SQSDAQ. This CDR3 is 16 amino acids long. CDR3 coding DNA: TGTGCCAGCAGCTTAGCTGGCGGGGGGGTGAGCAATGAGCAGTACTTC. Its protein is CASSLAGGGVSNEQYF.

This clonotype showed up just a few times. This chain links TRBV20-1 with TRBJ2-7; TRBD1 agrees at 10 bases. In germline, CDR1 is DFQATT, CDR2 SNEGSKA (reference sequence). This CDR3 is built from 13 residues. The CDR3: CSVPRDRGYEQYF. The DNA of the CDR3 is TGCAGCGTTCCAAGGGACAGGGGTTACGAGCAGTACTTC.

This chain connects TRBV7-2 to TRBJ1-4; D possibly corresponds to TRBD1 (5 bases). CDR1 SGHTA and CDR2 FQGNSA come from the germline V gene. The CDR3 spans 16 residues. Trimming removed 3 bases from V and 6 bases from J, with 17 bases in between. The CDR3 DNA reads TGTGCCAGCAGCTTGGCTGGGGGGGGTAGAGATGAAAAACTGTTTTTT. Translating it yields CASSLAGGGRDEKLFF.

This chain uses TRBV28 with TRBJ2-3; possible D gene TRBD1, 6 bases. Germline V gene lookup returns CDR1 MDHEN and CDR2 SYDVKM. V was cut by 3 bases and J by 1 base, with 14 bases left in between. The CDR3 contains 16 residues. In nucleotides, the CDR3 is TGTGCCAGCAGTTTTCTTCGGGCAGGGGGCACAGATACGCAGTATTTT. Encoded protein: CASSFLRAGGTDTQYF.

The gene calls are TRBV19 and TRBJ1-1; D gene unclear. The CDR3 has 13 residues. V was clipped by 7 bases and J by 2 bases, with 11 bases between them. Per the germline V gene, CDR1 is LNHDA and CDR2 is SQIVND (reference sequence). The CDR3 sequence is CASTQSYNTEAFF. The CDR3 region has the DNA TGTGCCAGTACTCAGAGTTACAACACTGAAGCTTTCTTT.

CDR3 DNA: TGCGCCAGCAGCCCGGGACTAGCGGGAGGGAGGGAGCAGTTCTTC. Translating gives CASSPGLAGGREQFF. The chain is built from TRBV4-3 and TRBJ2-1; 16 nucleotides agree with TRBD2. CDR3 size: 15 residues. V lost 4 bases to trimming and J lost 10 bases; unmatched junction nucleotides: 4. Germline lookup yields CDR1 LGHNA and CDR2 YSLEER.

The sample holds a few counts of this clonotype. The rearrangement uses TRBV5-1 and TRBJ2-7; D is ambiguous. Germline CDR1 is SGHRS and CDR2 is YFSETQ. The CDR3 is 14 amino acids. Trimming removed 2 bases from V and 0 bases from J, with 9 bases in between. CDR3 in amino acids: CASSFRSSSYEQYF. Here the CDR3 DNA reads TGCGCCAGCAGCTTCCGATCGAGCTCCTACGAGCAGTACTTC. Looking up the rest from reference TRBV5-1 and TRBJ2-7 gives the full variable domain: KAGVTQTPRYLIKTRGQQVTLSCSPISGHRSVSWYQQTPGQGLQFLFEYFSETQRNKGNFPGRFSGRQFSNSRSEMNVSTLELGDSALYLCASSFRSSSYEQYFGPGTRLTVT.

This clonotype turned up a few times. The chain recombines TRBV20-1 with TRBJ2-3; D call uncertain. Germline-derived CDR1 and CDR2 are DFQATT and SNEGSKA (reference sequence). The CDR3 consists of 13 residues. V was pared by 1 base and J by 1 base, with 6 bases between. This CDR3 is CSARGQGTDTQYF. The CDR3 DNA reads TGCAGTGCTAGAGGACAAGGCACAGATACGCAGTATTTT.

The chain links TRBV28 to TRBJ2-1; the D is unclear. V dropped 8 bases and J dropped 7 bases, with 18 bases sitting between them. The CDR3 is 14 residues long. Germline V lookup: CDR1 MDHEN, CDR2 SYDVKM. CDR3 region: CASLGGRRRNEQFF. In nucleotides, the CDR3 is TGTGCCAGCTTGGGCGGTCGCAGACGGAATGAGCAGTTCTTC. The full variable domain, completed using reference TRBV28 and TRBJ2-1, is DVKVTQSSRYLVKRTGEKVFLECVQDMDHENMFWYRQDPGLGLRLIYFSYDVKMKEKGDIPEGYSVSREKKERFSLILESASTNQTSMYLCASLGGRRRNEQFFGPGTRLTVL.

The chain couples TRBV28 to TRBJ2-1, with D perhaps given as TRBD1 or TRBD2 (6 bases each). The V gene lost 3 bases and the J gene lost 14 bases, with 14 bases spanning the gap. The CDR3 has 12 amino acids. Germline values: CDR1 MDHEN, CDR2 SYDVKM. CDR3 amino acids: CASSLEGGRKFF. The CDR3 DNA reads TGTGCCAGCAGTTTGGAAGGGGGGCGCAAGTTCTTC.

The chain carries TRBV7-2 and TRBJ1-1; D is perhaps TRBD1 (6 bases). The CDR3 contains 15 residues. V dropped 5 bases and J dropped 3 bases, with 16 bases sitting between them. Germline-derived CDR1 and CDR2 are SGHTA and FQGNSA. The CDR3 reads CASSANFRGYTEAFF. DNA of the CDR3: TGTGCCAGCAGCGCGAACTTCAGGGGCTACACTGAAGCTTTCTTT.

V is TRBV5-5 and J is TRBJ2-3; 11 positions match TRBD2. Trimming took 4 bases from V and 3 from J; bases not matched to a gene: 7. This CDR3 has 16 amino acids. Germline-derived CDR1 and CDR2 are SGHKS and YYEKEE (reference sequence). Here the CDR3 reads CASSQTTSGSTDTQYF. The DNA of the CDR3 is TGTGCCAGCAGCCAAACCACTAGCGGGAGTACAGATACGCAGTATTTT.

The V gene is TRBV14, the J gene TRBJ1-2; TRBD1 aligns across 7 bases. V trimming: 1 base; J trimming: 1 base; junction bases outside the gene matches: 12. The CDR3 contains 18 residues. Germline V gives CDR1 SGHDN, CDR2 FVKESK. The CDR3, as DNA: TGTGCCAGCAGCCAAGCGGGGACAGACAGTACAAATAACTATGGCTACACCTTC. Its translation: CASSQAGTDSTNNYGYTF.

This clonotype came up a few times. V and J are TRBV13 and TRBJ1-2; 7 bases agree with TRBD1. Germline V gene data show CDR1 as PRHDT and CDR2 as FYEKMQ (reference sequence). This CDR3 contains 16 residues. The J segment lost 2 bases and the V segment lost 1 base, leaving 7 bases of the junction unmatched. DNA for the CDR3: TGTGCCAGCAGCTTAGAAGTACAGGGGACCAACTATGGCTACACCTTC. Amino acid sequence: CASSLEVQGTNYGYTF.

This rearrangement joins TRBV12-3 or TRBV12-4 to TRBJ2-3; D unresolved. The CDR3 runs 14 residues. Trimming cost V 3 bases and J 1 base, with 8 bases left between them. The CDR3 region has the DNA TGTGCCAGCAGTTTCTTGTCGGGCACAGATACGCAGTATTTT. Amino acids: CASSFLSGTDTQYF.

The chain joins TRBV13 to TRBJ1-2; D possibly corresponds to TRBD1 (5 bases). Trimming shortened V by 4 bases and J by 5 bases, and 20 bases separated the two germline ends. The germline gives CDR1 PRHDT, CDR2 FYEKMQ (reference sequence). CDR3 length: 16 amino acids. In nucleotides, the CDR3 is TGTGCCAGCAGCTCCGCCTACGGACCCAGGGCTTATGGCTACACCTTC. Amino acids: CASSSAYGPRAYGYTF.

This clonotype was counted ten times or more. The rearrangement uses TRBV30 and TRBJ2-3; D unresolved. Trimming removed 0 bases at V and 6 bases at J, with 13 bases between. The germline V gene encodes CDR1 GTSNPN and CDR2 SVGIG (reference sequence). This CDR3 comprises 14 residues. This CDR3 reads CAWSVNEVTDTQYF. In DNA, the CDR3 is TGTGCCTGGAGTGTAAACGAGGTGACGGATACGCAGTATTTT.

The chain recombines TRBV7-7 with TRBJ2-5; 9 bases line up with TRBD1. The closer fit of TRBJ2-1 to the DNA end suggests the J call may be wrong. From germline, CDR1 is SSHAT and CDR2 FNYEAQ (reference sequence). The CDR3 sequence is 15 residues long. The CDR3 protein is CASSSRDRDQETQFF. In DNA form, the CDR3 reads TGTGCCAGCAGCAGCCGGGACAGGGACCAAGAGACCCAGTTCTTC.

This chain connects TRBV4-1 to TRBJ2-1; 10 bases match TRBD1. This CDR3 is built from 17 residues. V lost 0 bases, J lost 4 bases, and 6 bases stayed unmatched. Germline CDR1 and CDR2: MGHRA and YSYEKL. In nucleotides, the CDR3 is TGCGCCAGCAGCCAAGAACCCGGGACAGGGGTATACAATGAGCAGTTCTTC. The encoded protein is CASSQEPGTGVYNEQFF.

This clonotype was seen only a few times. The chain joins TRBV6-2 or TRBV6-3 to TRBJ1-5, with D uncertain. Germline CDR1 and CDR2: MNHEY and SVGEGT. The length of the CDR3 is 14 residues. V was clipped by 7 bases and J by 3 bases, with 13 bases between them. The CDR3: CASTNTQSNQPQHF. The CDR3 bases are TGTGCCAGCACGAACACACAATCCAATCAGCCCCAGCATTTT.